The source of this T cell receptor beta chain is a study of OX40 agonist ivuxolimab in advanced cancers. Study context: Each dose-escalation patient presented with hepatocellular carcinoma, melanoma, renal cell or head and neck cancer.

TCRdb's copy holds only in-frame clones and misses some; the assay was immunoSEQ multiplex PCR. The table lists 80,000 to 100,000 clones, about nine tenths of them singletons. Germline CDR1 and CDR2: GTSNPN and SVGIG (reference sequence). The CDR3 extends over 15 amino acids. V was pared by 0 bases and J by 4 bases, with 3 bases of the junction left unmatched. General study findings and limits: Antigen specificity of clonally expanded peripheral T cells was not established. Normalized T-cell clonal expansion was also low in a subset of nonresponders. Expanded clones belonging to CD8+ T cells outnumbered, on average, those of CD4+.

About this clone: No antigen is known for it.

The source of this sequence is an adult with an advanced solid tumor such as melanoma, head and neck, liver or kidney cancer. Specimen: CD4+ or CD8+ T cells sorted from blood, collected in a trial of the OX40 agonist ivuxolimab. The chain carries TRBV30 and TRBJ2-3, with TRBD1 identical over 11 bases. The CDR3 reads CAWSVRTGGPDTQYF. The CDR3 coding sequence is TGTGCCTGGAGTGTCCGGACAGGGGGCCCAGATACGCAGTATTTT.